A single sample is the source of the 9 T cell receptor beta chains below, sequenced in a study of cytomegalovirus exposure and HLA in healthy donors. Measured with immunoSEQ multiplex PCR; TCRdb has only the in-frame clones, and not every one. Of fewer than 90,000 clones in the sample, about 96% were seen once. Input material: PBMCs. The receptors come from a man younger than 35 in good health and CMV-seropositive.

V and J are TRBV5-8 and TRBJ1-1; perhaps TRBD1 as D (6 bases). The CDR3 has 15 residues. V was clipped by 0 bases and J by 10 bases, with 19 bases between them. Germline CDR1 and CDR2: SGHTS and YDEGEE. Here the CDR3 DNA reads TGTGCCAGCAGCTTGGCCGAGATTCAGAGAGGGGGAGCTTTCTTT. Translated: CASSLAEIQRGGAFF.

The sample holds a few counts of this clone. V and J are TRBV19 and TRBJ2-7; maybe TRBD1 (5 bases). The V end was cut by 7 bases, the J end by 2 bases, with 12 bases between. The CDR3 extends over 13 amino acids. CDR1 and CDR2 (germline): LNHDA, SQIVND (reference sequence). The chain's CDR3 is CASTGPGAYEQYF. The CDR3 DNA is TGTGCCAGTACAGGGCCGGGCGCCTACGAGCAGTACTTC. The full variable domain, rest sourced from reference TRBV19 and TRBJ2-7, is DGGITQSPKYLFRKEGQNVTLSCEQNLNHDAMYWYRQDPGQGLRLIYYSQIVNDFQKGDIAEGYSVSREKKESFPLTVTSAQKNPTAFYLCASTGPGAYEQYFGPGTRLTVT.

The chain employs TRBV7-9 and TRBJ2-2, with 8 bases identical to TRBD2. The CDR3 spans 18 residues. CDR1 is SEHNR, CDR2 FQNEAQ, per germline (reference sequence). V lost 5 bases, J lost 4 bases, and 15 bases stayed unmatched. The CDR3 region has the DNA TGTGCCAGCAGCCCCTGGGGGGTAGCGGGATCTCGCACCGGGGAGCTGTTTTTT. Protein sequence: CASSPWGVAGSRTGELFF.

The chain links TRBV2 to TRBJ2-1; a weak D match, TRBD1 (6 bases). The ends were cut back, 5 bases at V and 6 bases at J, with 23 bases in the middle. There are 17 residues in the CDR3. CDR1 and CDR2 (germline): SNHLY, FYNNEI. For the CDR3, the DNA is TGTGCCAGCAGTCGGACAGCAAGCCCACCCCCGTTCAATGAGCAGTTCTTC. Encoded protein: CASSRTASPPPFNEQFF.

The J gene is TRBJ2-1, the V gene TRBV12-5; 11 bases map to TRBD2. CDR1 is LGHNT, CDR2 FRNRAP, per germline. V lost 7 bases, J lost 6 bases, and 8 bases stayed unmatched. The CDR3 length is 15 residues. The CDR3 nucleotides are TGTGCTAGTGCTTCAACTAGCGGGAGTGCCAATGAGCAGTTCTTC. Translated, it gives CASASTSGSANEQFF.

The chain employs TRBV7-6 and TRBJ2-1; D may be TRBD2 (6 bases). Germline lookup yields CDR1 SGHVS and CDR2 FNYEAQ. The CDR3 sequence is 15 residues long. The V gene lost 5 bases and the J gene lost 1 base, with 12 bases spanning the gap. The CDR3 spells CASSLRDLSYNEQFF. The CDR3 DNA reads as TGTGCCAGCAGCCTCCGGGACTTGTCCTACAATGAGCAGTTCTTC.

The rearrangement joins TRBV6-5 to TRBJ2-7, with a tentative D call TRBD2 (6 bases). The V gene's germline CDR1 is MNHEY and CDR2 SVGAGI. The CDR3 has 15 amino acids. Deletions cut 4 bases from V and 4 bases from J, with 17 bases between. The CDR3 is CASSSDGRARYEQYF. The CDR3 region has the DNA TGTGCCAGCAGTTCAGACGGGAGAGCGCGGTACGAGCAGTACTTC.

The CDR3 protein is CASSWGLAGGEQYF. The CDR3 nucleotides are TGTGCCAGCAGCTGGGGACTAGCGGGAGGCGAGCAGTACTTC. The V gene is TRBV5-4, the J gene TRBJ2-7; TRBD2 matches at 15 bases. The length of the CDR3 is 14 residues. CDR1 and CDR2 from the germline V gene are SGHNT and YYREEE (reference sequence). V shed 3 bases and J 6 bases; nucleotides not matched to a gene: 1.

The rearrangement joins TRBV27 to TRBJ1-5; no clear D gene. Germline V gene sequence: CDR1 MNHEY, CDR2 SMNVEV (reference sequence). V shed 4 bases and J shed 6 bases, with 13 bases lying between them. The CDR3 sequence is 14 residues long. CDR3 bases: TGTGCCAGCAGTTACGGGGTGAGAGGTCAGCCCCAGCATTTT. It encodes CASSYGVRGQPQHF.